Sequencing of this TCR beta chain was carried out in a study of blood T cell repertoires in COVID-19. Across the whole study: Acute-phase and convalescent COVID-19 samples originated in the United States, Italy and Spain. The cDNA or gDNA used as material had been derived from T cells, B-cell-depleted T cells, or PBMCs.

Trimming stripped 1 base from V and 5 bases from J, with 17 bases between. CDR3 length: 17 amino acids. From germline, CDR1 is LGHNT and CDR2 FRNRAP. Per the authors' pipeline: Using reference gene primer amplification, nucleated cell counts were estimated. TCRdb's copy holds only in-frame clones and misses some; the assay was immunoSEQ multiplex PCR. V and J calls and clone size are those listed in that table; D and trimming were worked out from the DNA. Of around 95,000 clones in the sample, around four fifths were seen once. The sequencing input was peripheral blood. The TCR was taken from a man between 45 and 60 years old with active or convalescent COVID-19. The chain has TRBV12-5 and TRBJ2-2, with a weak D call TRBD2 (5 bases). CDR3 DNA: TGTGCTAGTGGTTTGGGGTTCCGGGGAGATACGACCGGGGAGCTGTTTTTT. Its translation: CASGLGFRGDTTGELFF.